Detailed here is one TCR beta chain. Ten or more counts support this clonotype. The clone's antigen remains unknown. No per-base quality is available; no much larger clone lies one base away. This record comes from a study of T-cell reconstitution after alpha-beta-depleted transplantation in children (dated by TCRdb to 2016 to 2017). The study in broad terms: The study quantitatively tracked T-cell immune reconstitution after TCRalphabeta/CD19-depleted allogeneic hematopoietic cell transplantation in children using TCR repertoire profiling.

There are 15 amino acids in the CDR3, from cysteine to phenylalanine inclusive. The sequence is cut down to CDR3 DNA, 45 bases in frame from base 1. For CDR1 and CDR2, the germline V gene (reference sequence) lists DFQATT and SNEGSKA. Between the V and J ends, shortened by 6 bases and 0 bases respectively, the junction contains 15 bases. Library preparation used PCR. For sequencing, an Illumina HiSeq 2500 was employed. Molecular barcoding was employed in the preparation of TCR libraries, with unique molecular identifiers being used to normalize TCRbeta repertoire quantification. TCRdb reanalyzed the raw reads on its own, using fastp at Q25 for trimming and MiXCR for clone calling, and kept in-frame beta chains. Rows are combined by CDR3 protein, so each entry shows the most common genes and DNA. A total of roughly 220,000 distinct CDR3 sequences appear in this sample, approximately 9.7% of them only once. Clones ranked in the top ten supply over 4.5% of the sample.

The chain uses TRBV20-1 and TRBJ1-3; confidence is insufficient to name the D gene. The clonotype originates from a human donor who donated a stem cell graft to a child with SCID. Sequences were derived from PBMCs from the stem cell graft donor, sampled from the stem cell graft. For the CDR3, the sequence is CSAADGPDSGNTIYF. The DNA is TGCAGTGCGGCTGATGGCCCGGACTCTGGAAACACCATATATTTT.